Shown below are 25 T cell receptor beta chains from a single sample sequenced in a study of T-cell memory formation after mild COVID-19 (dated by TCRdb to the early 2020s). The library was made by 5' RACE. Reads for this sample came from an Illumina NovaSeq 6000. In TCRdb, the public reads were trimmed at Q25 with fastp and aligned with MiXCR, with productive beta chains retained. Entries that share a CDR3 protein sequence are merged under the most common genes and DNA. Across this sample there are under 150,000 distinct CDR3 sequences, with about 15% seen only once. Approximately 15% of the sample is held by the ten biggest clonotypes. Sequencing was performed on PBMCs or a T cell subset sorted from them (not recorded which). The receptors come from an adult woman who had mild COVID-19 (a few samples of this study predate the infection). The sample titles of this study are shuffled in the database, so cell type and time point are left out; the donor was told from shared clones.

This chain connects TRBV2 to TRBJ2-1; 11 positions match TRBD2. Germline-derived CDR1 and CDR2 are SNHLY and FYNNEI. This CDR3 is 16 amino acids long. The trim removed 6 bases at V and 4 bases at J, leaving 8 bases unmatched. CDR3 nucleotides: TGTGCCAGCAGGGCACTAGCGGGGGCGCCTTACAATGAGCAGTTCTTC. This translates into CASRALAGAPYNEQFF.

The CDR3 DNA reads TGTGCCAGCTCACCAAACGGATTGAGCACAGATACGCAGTATTTT. Translating it yields CASSPNGLSTDTQYF. The chain uses TRBV18 and TRBJ2-3; D is unresolved. Germline values: CDR1 KGHSH, CDR2 LQKENI. Deletions cut 2 bases from V and 0 bases from J, with 9 bases between. The CDR3 contains 15 residues.

This clonotype was observed a handful of times. This rearrangement joins TRBV3-1 to TRBJ2-3; TRBD2 matches 9 bases. The V segment lost 2 bases and the J segment 0 bases; nucleotides outside the gene matches: 6. The CDR3 covers 17 residues. CDR1 LGHDT and CDR2 YNNKEL come from the germline V gene (reference sequence). The CDR3 DNA sequence: TGTGCCAGCAGCCAATTCAGCGGGGGGCCTAGCACAGATACGCAGTATTTT. It encodes CASSQFSGGPSTDTQYF.

CDR3 in amino acids: CAITDRRYNEQFF. The CDR3 DNA reads as TGTGCCATTACGGACAGGAGGTACAATGAGCAGTTCTTC. The J gene is TRBJ2-1, the V gene TRBV6-2 or TRBV6-3; TRBD1 matches at 7 bases. Germline trimming cut 10 bases from V and 4 bases from J; bases unmatched to any gene: 7. The CDR3 is 13 amino acids. The germline CDR1 and CDR2 sequences are MNHEY and SVGEGT.

The chain couples TRBV20-1 to TRBJ2-2; D ambiguous. V was shortened by 3 bases and J by 4 bases, with 9 bases between the two germline ends. CDR3 length: 13 amino acids. Germline V gene data show CDR1 as DFQATT and CDR2 as SNEGSKA (reference sequence). The CDR3 here is CSARDHGTGELFF. The CDR3 DNA follows: TGCAGTGCTAGGGACCATGGCACCGGGGAGCTGTTTTTT.

This clonotype appeared many times. V usage is TRBV14 and J usage is TRBJ2-5, with D hard to call. Germline lookup yields CDR1 SGHDN and CDR2 FVKESK. The CDR3 is made up of 12 amino acids. V shed 0 bases and J shed 1 base, with 0 bases lying between them. The DNA for the CDR3 is TGTGCCAGCAGCCAAGACCAAGAGACCCAGTACTTC. Translation: CASSQDQETQYF.

This clonotype was observed a few times. The chain carries TRBV18 and TRBJ1-1; 7 bases match TRBD1. Germline values: CDR1 KGHSH, CDR2 LQKENI. CDR3 length: 14 amino acids. J gave up 0 bases and V 6 bases, and 4 bases lay outside the gene matches. CDR3 sequence (DNA): TGTGCCAGCTCCCCGGGACAGTTGAACACTGAAGCTTTCTTT. Amino acid sequence: CASSPGQLNTEAFF.

This clonotype was found a few times. V gene TRBV29-1 combines with J gene TRBJ1-3; D might be TRBD1 (6 bases). This CDR3 region has 14 residues. Trimming left V 5 bases short and J 3 bases short, with 14 bases between. The germline gives CDR1 SQVTM, CDR2 ANQGSEA. The CDR3 reads CSVFDRNNGNTIYF. The CDR3 DNA sequence: TGCAGCGTTTTCGACAGGAATAATGGAAACACCATATATTTT. Filled out from reference TRBV29-1 and TRBJ1-3, the complete variable domain reads SAVISQKPSRDICQRGTSLTIQCQVDSQVTMMFWYRQQPGQSLTLIATANQGSEATYESGFVIDKFPISRPNLTFSTLTVSNMSPEDSSIYLCSVFDRNNGNTIYFGEGSWLTVV.

This clonotype was observed a few times. The gene calls are TRBV24-1 and TRBJ2-2; TRBD2 matches 7 bases. Trimming cost V 1 base and J 3 bases; bases outside gene matches: 4. CDR1 and CDR2 (germline): KGHDR, SFDVKD. This CDR3 region has 16 residues. The CDR3 region is CATSDLSGEYTGELFF. In DNA, the CDR3 is TGTGCCACCAGTGATTTAAGCGGGGAGTACACCGGGGAGCTGTTTTTT.

The V gene is TRBV5-1, the J gene TRBJ1-1, with 7 bases identical to TRBD1. This CDR3 contains 14 residues. Germline lookup yields CDR1 SGHRS and CDR2 YFSETQ. V gave up 7 bases and J gave up 1 base; unmatched junction bases: 7. The CDR3 sequence is CASRLGQANTEAFF. DNA for the CDR3: TGCGCCAGCCGCCTCGGACAGGCGAACACTGAAGCTTTCTTT.

The chain has TRBV15 and TRBJ1-4, with D unclear. The V end was cut by 3 bases, the J end by 8 bases, with 13 bases between. The CDR3 spans 14 residues. Germline CDR1 LNHNV, CDR2 YYDKDF (reference sequence). CDR3 coding DNA: TGTGCCACCAGCAGTTTCCCCCTCGTCGAAAAACTGTTTTTT. Translation gives CATSSFPLVEKLFF.

This rearrangement joins TRBV7-2 to TRBJ2-5, with 9 bases that match TRBD2. In germline, CDR1 is SGHTA, CDR2 FQGNSA. Losses at the gene ends were 5 bases for V and 5 bases for J; bases not matched to a gene: 15. The CDR3 contains 17 residues. CDR3 coding DNA: TGTGCCAGCAGCCCAGGTTGGGTAGCGGGAGTAGCGGAGACCCAGTACTTC. Translating it yields CASSPGWVAGVAETQYF.

The V gene is TRBV4-1, the J gene TRBJ2-4, with TRBD1 identical over 9 bases. Germline values: CDR1 MGHRA, CDR2 YSYEKL. With 1 base clipped from V and 7 bases from J, the junction kept 8 bases outside the gene matches. The CDR3 length is 16 residues. The CDR3 nucleotides are TGCGCCAGCAGCCAAGTACCCGGGACAGGGATTAACATTCAGTACTTC. This translates into CASSQVPGTGINIQYF.

The chain uses TRBV18 and TRBJ2-3; the D is unclear. With 5 bases removed from V and 0 bases from J, the gap between germline ends came to 6 bases. Per germline, CDR1 KGHSH and CDR2 LQKENI. The CDR3 is made up of 13 amino acids. The CDR3 spells CASSATSTDTQYF. CDR3 in DNA: TGTGCCAGCTCAGCCACTAGCACAGATACGCAGTATTTT.

The rearrangement uses TRBV6-2 or TRBV6-3 and TRBJ2-2, with 7 bases aligning to TRBD2. Germline V lookup: CDR1 MNHEY, CDR2 SVGEGT. The CDR3 length is 18 residues. V lost 8 bases, J lost 4 bases, and 19 bases stayed unmatched. The CDR3 protein is CASCLRTGMRGSTGELFF. CDR3 DNA sequence: TGTGCCAGCTGCCTTCGGACGGGAATGCGGGGGTCCACCGGGGAGCTGTTTTTT.

This clonotype showed up just a few times. This chain connects TRBV5-1 to TRBJ1-1; D not resolved. V was clipped by 0 bases and J by 0 bases, with 9 bases between them. The CDR3 loop spans 15 amino acids. Per the germline V gene, CDR1 is SGHRS and CDR2 is YFSETQ. CDR3 residues: CASSLGVSMNTEAFF. CDR3 coding DNA: TGCGCCAGCAGCTTGGGTGTGTCCATGAACACTGAAGCTTTCTTT.

V gene TRBV18 combines with J gene TRBJ2-1; no reliable D call. The CDR3 extends over 14 amino acids. V was trimmed by 2 bases and J by 5 bases, leaving 10 bases between them. Germline V gene sequence: CDR1 KGHSH, CDR2 LQKENI. The CDR3 DNA is TGTGCCAGCTCACCAGGGCCAGGCGACAATGAGCAGTTCTTC. It codes for CASSPGPGDNEQFF. The complete variable domain, with remaining parts taken from reference TRBV18 and TRBJ2-1, reads NAGVMQNPRHLVRRRGQEARLRCSPMKGHSHVYWYRQLPEEGLKFMVYLQKENIIDESGMPKERFSAEFPKEGPSILRIQQVVRGDSAAYFCASSPGPGDNEQFFGPGTRLTVL.

This clonotype was seen only a few times. The J gene is TRBJ2-5, the V gene TRBV18; D is uncertain. In germline, CDR1 is KGHSH, CDR2 LQKENI. CDR3 length: 17 residues. Trimming cost V 2 bases and J 2 bases, with 18 bases left between them. DNA of the CDR3: TGTGCCAGCTCACCAGATCATGAGGCTAGACAACAAGAGACCCAGTACTTC. It translates to CASSPDHEARQQETQYF. The whole variable domain, filled in from reference TRBV18 and TRBJ2-5, reads NAGVMQNPRHLVRRRGQEARLRCSPMKGHSHVYWYRQLPEEGLKFMVYLQKENIIDESGMPKERFSAEFPKEGPSILRIQQVVRGDSAAYFCASSPDHEARQQETQYFGPGTRLLVL.

This chain connects TRBV29-1 to TRBJ2-7; 11 bases fit TRBD2. The CDR3 sequence is 15 residues long. Germline trimming cut 6 bases from V and 0 bases from J; bases unmatched to any gene: 7. From germline, CDR1 is SQVTM and CDR2 ANQGSEA. CDR3 nucleotides: TGCAGCGTAGCCATAGCGGGAGGGCCCTCCTACGAGCAGTACTTC. Its translation: CSVAIAGGPSYEQYF.

This chain connects TRBV9 to TRBJ2-2; D uncertain. V shed 0 bases and J shed 7 bases, with 7 bases lying between them. Per germline, CDR1 SGDLS and CDR2 YYNGEE. The CDR3 has 13 residues. In DNA form, the CDR3 reads TGTGCCAGCAGCGTAGGGGTGGGCGGGGAGCTGTTTTTT. It encodes CASSVGVGGELFF. Full variable domain (rest looked up from reference TRBV9 and TRBJ2-2): DSGVTQTPKHLITATGQRVTLRCSPRSGDLSVYWYQQSLDQGLQFLIQYYNGEERAKGNILERFSAQQFPDLHSELNLSSLELGDSALYFCASSVGVGGELFFGEGSRLTVL.

This clonotype was observed a few times. The V call is TRBV12-3 or TRBV12-4, the J call TRBJ2-5; possibly TRBD1 for D (5 bases). Trimming left V 6 bases short and J 3 bases short, with 11 bases between. The CDR3 is made up of 13 amino acids. CDR3 in amino acids: CASRSTDKETQYF. For the CDR3, the DNA is TGTGCCAGCAGGTCGACAGACAAAGAGACCCAGTACTTC.

In this sample, this clonotype turned up a few times. The rearrangement uses TRBV24-1 and TRBJ2-7; 8 bases map to TRBD1. J was trimmed by 2 bases and V by 7 bases; bases with no gene match: 6. Per germline, CDR1 KGHDR and CDR2 SFDVKD. CDR3 length equals 14 residues. CDR3 nucleotide sequence: TGTGCCACCAGCCAGGGGGCTGCTGCCTACGAGCAGTACTTC. It translates to CATSQGAAAYEQYF.

V is TRBV12-3 or TRBV12-4 and J is TRBJ2-2; 7 bases match TRBD2. CDR3 length: 15 amino acids. The V gene end was trimmed by 5 bases and the J gene end by 2 bases; junction bases not matched to a gene: 5. The CDR3 reads CASSRASGNTGELFF. CDR3 sequence (DNA): TGTGCCAGCAGTAGGGCTAGCGGAAACACCGGGGAGCTGTTTTTT.

This clonotype was seen a handful of times. The chain links TRBV7-3 to TRBJ2-2, with TRBD2 identical over 8 bases. V was pared by 3 bases and J by 6 bases, with 6 bases of the junction left unmatched. CDR3 length equals 15 residues. Germline V gene lookup returns CDR1 SGHTA and CDR2 FQGTGA. The CDR3 protein is CASSFLTGGAGELFF. The CDR3 DNA sequence: TGTGCCAGCAGCTTCTTAACCGGGGGGGCCGGGGAGCTGTTTTTT.

About this clonotype: One end of the junction is discordant with germline, which a read error may explain. CDR3 bases: TGTGCCAGCAGCTTATGGGGGTTGACCGGGGAGCTGTTTTTT. Its protein product is CASSLWGLTGELFF. V gene TRBV27 combines with J gene TRBJ2-2; D is perhaps TRBD1 or TRBD2 (5 bases each). The CDR3 runs to 14 residues. The germline gives CDR1 MNHEY, CDR2 SMNVEV (reference sequence).